This T cell receptor beta chain was sequenced in a study of shared T cell receptors in the human thymus. Germline V gives CDR1 MNHNS, CDR2 SASEGT. V was clipped by 0 bases and J by 4 bases, with 13 bases between them. The CDR3 runs 16 residues. Repertoires were generated with immunoSEQ multiplex PCR, while TCRdb's copy carries only in-frame clones and drops some. The sample includes hundreds of thousands of clones, about 87% of them seen just once. These data were also filed under a second study, of human thymus T cells. As reported in that work: During corrective heart surgery, resections were taken, and the thymus tissue came from them. Related research found strongly overlapping thymic repertoires in unrelated individuals.

The clonotype was recovered from a boy under two years old with a congenital heart defect. Sequences were obtained from thymocytes. V usage is TRBV6-1 and J usage is TRBJ1-5; D is possibly TRBD1 (6 bases). CDR3 in DNA: TGTGCCAGCAGTGAAGCGGACACCCAGGGGAATCAGCCCCAGCATTTT. Protein: CASSEADTQGNQPQHF.